Listed below are T cell receptor beta chains from one sample, sequenced in a study of long-term antiretroviral therapy in people with HIV. TCRdb's copy holds only in-frame clones and misses some; the assay was immunoSEQ multiplex PCR. This sample has fewer than 40,000 clones, with about 76% found just once. Sequencing was performed on unsorted PBMCs, taken 1.9 years after starting antiretroviral therapy. These receptors were obtained from a man aged 18 to 30 with HIV. Both conserved end residues are part of each CDR3. The D gene is left open where the match is weak. The size of a clone is reported for some rows only, either as once, few or many, or as a class for expanded clones.

NA TRBD1 TRBJ1-3 TRBV6-5 TGTGCCAGCAGCCGGGACAGGGACAGAAACACCATATATTTT CASSRDRDRNTIYF
NA TRBD1 TRBJ1-5 TRBV15 TGTGCCACCAGCAGAGATAAGTGGACAGGGATTAATCAGCCCCAGCATTTT CATSRDKWTGINQPQHF
NA TRBD1 TRBJ1-5 TRBV6-6 TGTGCCAGCAGTCGGGACAGCGTTTTGGCCCAGCATTTT CASSRDSVLAQHF
NA NA TRBJ1-5 TRBV5-1 TGCGCCAGCAGCCTAACAGCAAATAGCAATCAGCCCCAGCATTTT CASSLTANSNQPQHF
NA NA TRBJ2-4 TRBV14 TGTGCCAGCAGCCAAGACAACAAAAACATTCAGTACTTC CASSQDNKNIQYF
NA TRBD1 TRBJ1-5 TRBV2 TGTGCCAGCAGCCCGGGACAGGGGGCCCAGCCCCAGCATTTT CASSPGQGAQPQHF
NA NA TRBJ1-1 TRBV28 TGTGCCAGCAGTTCCCCTTCAGCCAGCTCCCGGTTTGTTGAAGCTTTCTTT CASSSPSASSRFVEAFF
NA NA TRBJ1-4 TRBV28 TGTGCCAGCGAGGGGGTACTGGGAACTAATGAAAAACTGTTTTTT CASEGVLGTNEKLFF
NA NA TRBJ1-2 TRBV2 TGTGCCAGCAGTGAGTCCCCAGTTTATGGCTACACCTTC CASSESPVYGYTF
once TRBD2 TRBJ2-5 TRBV7-2 TGTGCCAGCAGCTTACTGCCACTAGCGGGGGGCCCTGTGGAGACCCAGTACTTC CASSLLPLAGGPVETQYF
NA NA TRBJ1-1 TRBV7-6 TGTGCCAGCAGCTTAGAGAAAAACACTGAAGCTTTCTTT CASSLEKNTEAFF
once NA TRBJ2-3 TRBV1 TGCACCAGCAGCCAAAAACAGGGCAGGGCGCAGTATTTT CTSSQKQGRAQYF
NA TRBD1 TRBJ1-1 TRBV7-3 TGTGCCAGCAGCCTCCACGGACAGGGGGACACTGAAGCTTTCTTT CASSLHGQGDTEAFF
NA NA TRBJ2-5 TRBV7-2 TGTGCCAGCAGCTTATGGGAGACGGCTAGAGATAAAGAGACCCAGTACTTC CASSLWETARDKETQYF
NA NA TRBJ2-2 TRBV7-2 TGTGCCAGCAGCTTATCCAGGGACACCGGGGAGCTGTTTTTT CASSLSRDTGELFF
NA NA TRBJ1-1 TRBV7-8 TGTGCCAGCAGCTTCTGGGGCCTGAACACTGAAGCTTTCTTT CASSFWGLNTEAFF
NA TRBD1 TRBJ2-1 TRBV2 TGTGCCAGCAGTGGTTCCGGGACAGTGGGCGAGCAGTTCTTC CASSGSGTVGEQFF
NA NA TRBJ1-5 TRBV28 TGTGCCAGCAGGACCTTAGGGCCCTATAGCAATCAGCCCCAGCATTTT CASRTLGPYSNQPQHF
NA TRBD1 TRBJ2-7 TRBV6-1 TGTGCCAGCAGTGGACAGGGGTTGCTTAGCGAGCAGTACTTC CASSGQGLLSEQYF
NA TRBD2 TRBJ2-2 TRBV6-4 TGTGCCAGTGAGACGGGACTAGCGGGAGGTGCCGGGGAGCTGTTTTTT CASETGLAGGAGELFF
NA NA TRBJ1-2 TRBV7-9 TGTGCCAGCAGCGGGGCCGACAGAAACTATGGCTACACCTTC CASSGADRNYGYTF
NA TRBD1 TRBJ2-6 TRBV19 TGTGCCAGTAGTACACCCACGGGACAGGGGGCGGCTGGGGCCAACGTCCTGACTTTC CASSTPTGQGAAGANVLTF
NA NA TRBJ2-3 TRBV28 TGTGCCAGCAGTTCCCCACAGAGGGGGGCCCGAGATACGCAGTATTTT CASSSPQRGARDTQYF
once NA TRBJ2-2 TRBV7-2 TGTGCCAGCAGTCAAGCGGGCGGCACCGGGGAGCTGTTTTTT CASSQAGGTGELFF
NA NA TRBJ2-1 TRBV11-2 TGTGCCAGCAGCTTAGCCCTCGCAGGGGCCGAGCAGTTCTTC CASSLALAGAEQFF
NA NA TRBJ1-3 TRBV6-5 TGTGCCAGCAGTGCTCAGACAGACTCTGGAAACACCATATATTTT CASSAQTDSGNTIYF
NA TRBD2 TRBJ2-5 TRBV5-4 TGTGCCAGCAGCCCACGGACTAGCGAGGGGACCCAGTACTTC CASSPRTSEGTQYF